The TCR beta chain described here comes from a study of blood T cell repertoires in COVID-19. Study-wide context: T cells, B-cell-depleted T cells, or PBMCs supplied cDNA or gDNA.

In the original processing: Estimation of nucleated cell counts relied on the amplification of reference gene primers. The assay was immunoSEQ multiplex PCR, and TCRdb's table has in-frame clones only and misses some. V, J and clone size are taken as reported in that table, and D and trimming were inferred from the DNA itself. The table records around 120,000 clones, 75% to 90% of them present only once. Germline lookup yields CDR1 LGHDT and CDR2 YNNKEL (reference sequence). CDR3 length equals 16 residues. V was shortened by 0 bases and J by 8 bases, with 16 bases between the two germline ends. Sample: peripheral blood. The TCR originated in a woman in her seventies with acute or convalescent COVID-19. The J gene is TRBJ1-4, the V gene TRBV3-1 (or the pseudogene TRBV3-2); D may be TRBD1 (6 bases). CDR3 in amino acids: CASSQDRSRGREKLFF. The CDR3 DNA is TGTGCCAGCAGCCAAGATCGGAGCAGGGGTAGGGAAAAACTGTTTTTT.